The text below deals with one T cell receptor beta chain. Antigen unknown. The data belong to a study of cytomegalovirus exposure and HLA in healthy donors. Study results and caveats: CMV serostatus was the sole immune exposure data available. Researchers catalogued 160 or so TCR beta chains as cytomegalovirus-associated. Both high specificity and high sensitivity reportedly marked the classifier's diagnosis of cytomegalovirus status.

The PCR ran on 60 Vbeta and 13 Jbeta primers. The data were produced by immunoSEQ multiplex PCR, yet TCRdb's version contains in-frame clones alone and is incomplete. The sample has some 150,000 clones; over 70% are singletons. In germline, CDR1 is SEHNR, CDR2 FQNEAQ (reference sequence). The CDR3 has 14 amino acids. Trimming shortened V by 7 bases and J by 1 base, and 13 bases separated the two germline ends. The clonotype originates from a young man in good health and CMV-seronegative. This chain connects TRBV7-9 to TRBJ1-1, with D possibly being TRBD1 (5 bases). Source material: PBMCs. The DNA of the CDR3 is TGTGCCAGCAACACAATGGGGGGGAACACTGAAGCTTTCTTT. Translating gives CASNTMGGNTEAFF. The full variable domain, with the rest looked up from reference TRBV7-9 and TRBJ1-1, is DTGVSQNPRHKITKRGQNVTFRCDPISEHNRLYWYRQTLGQGPEFLTYFQNEAQLEKSRLLSDRFSAERPKGSFSTLEIQRTEQGDSAMYLCASNTMGGNTEAFFGQGTRLTVV.